This entry lists 11 T cell receptor beta chains sequenced from one sample in a study of T cell repertoires in aging, cancer and after chemotherapy. TCR beta rearrangements were amplified from peripheral blood genomic DNA. Rearranged V-D-J TRB sequences were amplified with a mixed TRB-A/B primer pool. TCRdb used MiXCR to reprocess the multiplex PCR reads, holding one entry per CDR3 protein. The top ten hold 45% to 55% of the sample, which has some 14,000 distinct CDR3 sequences, under 30% seen once. Material: blood. The origin of the receptors is a human donor in good health.

V usage is TRBV12-3 or TRBV12-4 and J usage is TRBJ2-7; the match to TRBD1 covers 8 bases. This CDR3 spans 13 amino acids. Here the CDR3 DNA reads TGTGCTAGTGGTCGTCGGGACAGGTACGAGCAGTACTTC. This sequence encodes CASGRRDRYEQYF.

This clonotype showed up just a few times. The V and J genes are TRBV12-3 or TRBV12-4 and TRBJ2-2; D might be TRBD1 (6 bases). This CDR3 has 11 amino acids. Trimming shortened V by 6 bases and J by 10 bases, and 9 bases separated the two germline ends. CDR3 DNA: TGTGCCAGCAGAAGGGGGATGGAGCTGTTTTTT. Translating it yields CASRRGMELFF.

The V and J genes are TRBV4-1 and TRBJ1-4, with D hard to call. Germline V lookup: CDR1 MGHRA, CDR2 YSYEKL. V lost 3 bases to trimming and J lost 3 bases, with 8 bases between them. CDR3 length: 14 amino acids. The DNA for the CDR3 is TGCGCCAGCAGCCAGGGTTGGGCTAATGAAAAACTGTTTTTT. It specifies CASSQGWANEKLFF.

This clonotype was detected only a few times. The chain links TRBV6-1 to TRBJ2-7; maybe TRBD1 (5 bases). V gave up 10 bases and J gave up 1 base, with 20 bases separating them. The CDR3 contains 15 residues. CDR1 and CDR2 (germline): MNHNS, SASEGT. CDR3 in amino acids: CATNSQGAISYEQYF. In DNA form, the CDR3 reads TGTGCCACAAACAGTCAGGGCGCCATATCCTACGAGCAGTACTTC.

This clonotype was detected many times. The chain combines TRBV12-3 or TRBV12-4 with TRBJ1-2; possible D gene TRBD1, 6 bases. Trimming left V 6 bases short and J 3 bases short, with 8 bases between. The CDR3 length is 12 residues. The chain's CDR3 is CASSRQDYGYTF. The CDR3 bases are TGTGCCAGCAGCAGACAGGACTATGGCTACACCTTC.

This clonotype is deemed medium-sized. The chain links TRBV15 to TRBJ1-2; D perhaps matches TRBD1 (6 bases). V lost 8 bases, J lost 5 bases, and 15 bases lay in between. The CDR3 is 13 residues long. The germline V gene has CDR1 LNHNV and CDR2 YYDKDF (reference sequence). CDR3 loop: CATLDGGGYGYTF. The CDR3 DNA sequence: TGTGCCACCCTTGACGGGGGCGGATATGGCTACACCTTC.

This clonotype was found a few times. CDR3 sequence: CASSGPGSGAYEQYF. The DNA of the CDR3 is TGTGCCAGTTCCGGCCCGGGTAGCGGGGCCTACGAGCAGTACTTC. The V call is TRBV25-1, the J call TRBJ2-7, with TRBD2 matching over 8 bases. Germline CDR1 is MGHDK and CDR2 is SYGVNS. The CDR3 is 15 amino acids. V dropped 9 bases and J dropped 2; count of bases not matched to a gene: 12.

The sample holds many counts of this clonotype. The V gene is TRBV20-1, the J gene TRBJ1-2; D perhaps matches TRBD1 (6 bases). Trimming removed 5 bases at V and 2 bases at J, with 18 bases between. Germline V gene sequence: CDR1 DFQATT, CDR2 SNEGSKA (reference sequence). The CDR3 runs to 15 residues. The CDR3 sequence is CSASHTGTRNYGYTF. CDR3 DNA sequence: TGCAGTGCTTCCCACACAGGGACAAGAAACTATGGCTACACCTTC.

In regard to this clonotype: Since the CDR3 does not end with the conserved phenylalanine or tryptophan, this likely comes from a read error. The rearrangement joins TRBV7-2 to TRBJ2-7; D perhaps matches TRBD1 (6 bases). Deletions cut 5 bases from V and 3 bases from J, with 11 bases between. CDR1 and CDR2 from the germline V gene are SGHTA and FQGNSA. The CDR3 totals 13 residues. The CDR3 region has the DNA TGTGCCAGCAGCGTACAGGGTAGCTACGAGCAGTACTAC. Its translation is CASSVQGSYEQYY.

The chain couples TRBV7-2 to TRBJ1-1; no definite D call. V shed 6 bases and J shed 1 base, with 6 bases lying between them. CDR3 length equals 12 residues. The germline V gene has CDR1 SGHTA and CDR2 FQGNSA. CDR3 amino acids: CASSLWNTEAFF. CDR3 DNA sequence: TGTGCCAGCAGTTTATGGAACACTGAAGCTTTCTTT.

This clonotype was counted a few times. This chain connects TRBV4-1 to TRBJ1-3; D uncertain. The ends were cut back, 0 bases at V and 0 bases at J, with 6 bases in the middle. CDR3 size: 15 residues. Germline V gene sequence: CDR1 MGHRA, CDR2 YSYEKL. CDR3 in DNA: TGCGCCAGCAGCCAAGACCTGACCTCTGGAAACACCATATATTTT. This gives the protein CASSQDLTSGNTIYF.